This T cell receptor (beta chain) originates from a study of graft-versus-host responses after intestinal transplantation. In regard to this clone: The antigen remains unidentified.

The repertoire was sequenced with immunoSEQ multiplex PCR; TCRdb's copy has only in-frame clones and lacks some. This sample has over 70,000 clones, with nearly 90% found just once. Germline assignment: CDR1 MNHNS and CDR2 SASEGT. Trimming at V came to 4 bases and at J to 1 base, leaving 7 bases not matched to a gene. There are 15 residues in the CDR3. This TCR was recovered from a human donor who was the organ donor for an intestinal transplant. The rearrangement uses TRBV6-1 and TRBJ2-7; 7 positions match TRBD1. The material was unstimulated CD8+ T cells sorted from spleen or lymph node cells, obtained before transplant. The CDR3 nucleotides read TGTGCCAGCAGTGGCTCCCGGGACAGTTCCTACGAGCAGTACGTC. Amino acids: CASSGSRDSSYEQYV.